This T cell receptor beta chain was captured in a study of T cells in Graves' hyperthyroidism and ophthalmopathy. Study-level results: Ophthalmopathy cases were set apart from stable hyperthyroidism by a 13 V-J model. Most expanded thyroid clonotypes above 0.001 recurred in blood.

This clonotype was seen ten or more times. Its target is not known. What was amplified from RNA transcripts were TCR beta CDR3 regions. First-round RT-PCR of the TCR CDR3 relied on the HTBI primer set. TCRdb independently ran MiXCR on the multiplex PCR reads; one entry per CDR3 protein. The data hold 550,000 to 700,000 distinct CDR3 sequences, with approximately 14% observed a single time. This CDR3 has 15 residues. Trimming cost V 6 bases and J 5 bases; bases outside gene matches: 11. Patients affected by ophthalmopathy presented a Clinical Activity Score of at least 3, a NOSPECS grade of at least 4, and disease duration below 3 months. Thyroid ultrasound, orbital computed tomography, clinical symptoms, and serum thyroxine and TRAb underpinned diagnoses.

The sequencing sample was made of blood. This chain connects TRBV12-3 or TRBV12-4 to TRBJ2-5; 8 positions match TRBD2. The TCR was taken from a woman aged 40 to 49 with Graves' ophthalmopathy. The CDR3 region is CASSQTSGYPETQYF. The CDR3 coding sequence is TGTGCCAGCAGCCAAACTAGCGGTTACCCGGAGACCCAGTACTTC.